These 30 T cell receptor beta chains were all obtained from the same sample, sequenced in a study of cytomegalovirus exposure and HLA in healthy donors. Vbeta (60) and Jbeta (13) primers were used in the PCR. Sequenced by immunoSEQ multiplex PCR; TCRdb stores in-frame clones only, minus some. Among about 160,000 clones listed, 82% were seen once. What was sequenced was PBMCs. These receptors were taken from a middle-aged man in good health and CMV-seropositive.

The rearrangement links TRBV6-5 to TRBJ2-7, with TRBD1 as a possible D gene (7 bases). CDR3 length: 13 residues. The ends were cut back, 8 bases at V and 4 bases at J, with 15 bases in the middle. Germline values: CDR1 MNHEY, CDR2 SVGAGI. CDR3: CASFQGGLYEQYF. The CDR3 DNA follows: TGTGCCAGCTTCCAGGGGGGATTATACGAGCAGTACTTC.

Worth noting for this clone: Other nucleotide sequences from this sample produce the same CDR3. This chain links TRBV5-1 with TRBJ2-7; D perhaps matches TRBD1 (7 bases). The CDR3 is 16 residues long. CDR1 is SGHRS, CDR2 YFSETQ, per germline. With 3 bases removed from V and 1 base from J, the gap between germline ends came to 17 bases. The CDR3 is CASSSDRQGLSYEQYF. The DNA for the CDR3 is TGCGCCAGCAGCTCAGACCGACAGGGACTTTCCTACGAGCAGTACTTC.

V gene TRBV10-3 combines with J gene TRBJ2-5; 8 bases agree with TRBD1. The closer fit of TRBJ2-7 to the DNA end suggests the J call may be wrong. The CDR3 is made up of 13 amino acids. Germline-derived CDR1 and CDR2 are ENHRY and SYGVKD. The DNA for the CDR3 is TGTGCCATCAGTGAGGACAGGGGATACGAGCAGTACTTC. Translating it yields CAISEDRGYEQYF.

The chain joins TRBV19 to TRBJ1-5; 7 bases match TRBD1. Germline CDR1 LNHDA, CDR2 SQIVND (reference sequence). The V segment lost 5 bases and the J segment 5 bases; nucleotides outside the gene matches: 21. The CDR3 consists of 19 residues. CDR3 sequence reads: CASSARQGPYSGYDQPQHF. The CDR3 DNA reads TGTGCCAGTAGTGCGAGACAGGGCCCCTATTCAGGGTACGATCAGCCCCAGCATTTT.

The chain links TRBV30 to TRBJ1-2; D is perhaps TRBD1 (5 bases). The V gene lost 5 bases and the J gene lost 4 bases, with 8 bases spanning the gap. The germline V gene encodes CDR1 GTSNPN and CDR2 SVGIG (reference sequence). The CDR3 has 11 amino acids. The CDR3 DNA reads as TGTGCCTGGGGGGGGACCTATGGCTACACCTTC. Its protein product is CAWGGTYGYTF.

V and J are TRBV7-3 and TRBJ1-3, with D possibly matching TRBD1 (6 bases). Germline CDR1 reads SGHTA; CDR2 reads FQGTGA. CDR3 length: 13 residues. The V gene lost 4 bases and the J gene lost 3 bases, with 7 bases spanning the gap. CDR3 coding DNA: TGTGCCAGCAGCTCACAGGGTGGAAACACCATATATTTT. It specifies CASSSQGGNTIYF.

The V gene is TRBV7-8, the J gene TRBJ1-4; maybe TRBD1 (6 bases). V lost 4 bases to trimming and J lost 4 bases, with 10 bases between them. Germline V gene lookup returns CDR1 SGHVS and CDR2 FQNEAQ. This CDR3 is 14 amino acids long. CDR3 nucleotide sequence: TGTGCCAGCAGCTCAAGGGACATTAATGAAAAACTGTTTTTT. It is translated as CASSSRDINEKLFF.

The chain carries TRBV7-9 and TRBJ2-1; D may be TRBD1 (5 bases). CDR1 SEHNR and CDR2 FQNEAQ come from the germline V gene (reference sequence). This CDR3 is built from 13 residues. Trimming shortened V by 8 bases and J by 0 bases, and 8 bases separated the two germline ends. CDR3 in amino acids: CASDRGSYNEQFF. Written as DNA, the CDR3 is TGTGCCAGCGATAGGGGCTCCTACAATGAGCAGTTCTTC.

The rearrangement joins TRBV5-8 to TRBJ2-2; D is possibly TRBD2 (5 bases). V lost 0 bases, J lost 6 bases, and 6 bases lay in between. The CDR3 runs 13 residues. CDR1 SGHTS and CDR2 YDEGEE come from the germline V gene. CDR3 DNA sequence: TGTGCCAGCAGCTTGGTGAGGGCCGGGGAGCTGTTTTTT. Protein product: CASSLVRAGELFF.

Remarks on this clone: One end of the junction fails to match germline, which may point to a read error. The chain employs TRBV28 and TRBJ1-2; 9 bases map to TRBD1. CDR3 length: 15 amino acids. Looked up from germline, CDR1 is MDHEN and CDR2 is SYDVKM. The CDR3 bases are TGTGCCAGCGGTTTAACAGGGGGCGGGCGGTATGGCTACACCTTC. Translation: CASGLTGGGRYGYTF.

This clone was recorded once. J is TRBJ1-5 and V is TRBV6-6, with 8 bases identical to TRBD1. Trimming cost V 6 bases and J 2 bases; bases outside gene matches: 6. Per the germline V gene, CDR1 is MNHNY and CDR2 is SVGAGI (reference sequence). The length of the CDR3 is 15 residues. Written as DNA, the CDR3 is TGTGCCAGCAGGACAGGGGCTCGGGGCAATCAGCCCCAGCATTTT. Amino acids: CASRTGARGNQPQHF.

The V gene is TRBV7-8, the J gene TRBJ1-2; D possibly corresponds to TRBD1 (6 bases). This CDR3 has 15 residues. V was trimmed by 1 base and J by 3 bases, leaving 12 bases between them. The germline V gene encodes CDR1 SGHVS and CDR2 FQNEAQ. The DNA of the CDR3 is TGTGCCAGCAGCTTAGACACAGGGACCTACTATGGCTACACCTTC. Its protein product is CASSLDTGTYYGYTF. The full variable domain, in which reference TRBV7-8 and TRBJ1-2 provide the parts outside the CDR3, is GAGVSQSPRYKVAKRGQDVALRCDPISGHVSLFWYQQALGQGPEFLTYFQNEAQLDKSGLPSDRFFAERPEGSVSTLKIQRTQQEDSAVYLCASSLDTGTYYGYTFGSGTRLTVV.

This chain joins TRBV6-5 and TRBJ1-5; the D gene is possibly TRBD1 (5 bases). V was shortened by 10 bases and J by 4 bases, with 20 bases between the two germline ends. The CDR3 loop spans 15 amino acids. CDR1 MNHEY and CDR2 SVGAGI come from the germline V gene. The CDR3 coding sequence is TGTGCCACCAACCCTGGGGCAGGGCTTAATCAGCCCCAGCATTTT. Residues: CATNPGAGLNQPQHF.

The chain recombines TRBV4-1 with TRBJ2-6, with TRBD2 matching over 13 bases. The J segment lost 2 bases and the V segment lost 1 base, leaving 8 bases of the junction unmatched. CDR3 length: 20 amino acids. Germline V gene data show CDR1 as MGHRA and CDR2 as YSYEKL. CDR3 region: CASSQAPGLAGETGANVLTF. CDR3 nucleotide sequence: TGCGCCAGCAGCCAAGCTCCCGGACTAGCGGGAGAGACTGGGGCCAACGTCCTGACTTTC.

This chain uses TRBV7-8 with TRBJ1-3; possibly TRBD1 for D (5 bases). Deletions cut 4 bases from V and 0 bases from J, with 16 bases between. This CDR3 contains 17 residues. Germline V gene lookup returns CDR1 SGHVS and CDR2 FQNEAQ. CDR3 protein: CASSSPAGVISGNTIYF. The CDR3 DNA sequence: TGTGCCAGCAGCTCCCCGGCGGGGGTAATCTCTGGAAACACCATATATTTT.

This chain connects TRBV6-1 to TRBJ1-5, with D perhaps matching TRBD1 (5 bases). The CDR3 is 13 residues long. CDR1 and CDR2 (germline): MNHNS, SASEGT. Deletions cut 6 bases from V and 4 bases from J, with 10 bases between. CDR3 protein: CASSERGNQPQHF. Written as DNA, the CDR3 is TGTGCCAGCAGCGAACGGGGGAATCAGCCCCAGCATTTT.

The rearrangement links TRBV5-6 to TRBJ2-5, with 9 bases matching TRBD2. Losses at the gene ends were 1 base for V and 2 bases for J; bases not matched to a gene: 6. Per germline, CDR1 SGHDT and CDR2 YYEEEE. This CDR3 spans 16 amino acids. CDR3 loop: CASSLMGRGGQETQYF. The CDR3 region has the DNA TGTGCCAGCAGCTTGATGGGGCGGGGGGGGCAAGAGACCCAGTACTTC. The full variable domain, its missing parts supplied by reference TRBV5-6 and TRBJ2-5, is DAGVTQSPTHLIKTRGQQVTLRCSPKSGHDTVSWYQQALGQGPQFIFQYYEEEERQRGNFPDRFSGHQFPNYSSELNVNALLLGDSALYLCASSLMGRGGQETQYFGPGTRLLVL.

The chain uses TRBV27 and TRBJ2-7; 8 positions agree with TRBD1. Per germline, CDR1 MNHEY and CDR2 SMNVEV (reference sequence). There are 13 residues in the CDR3. V lost 5 bases, J lost 2 bases, and 2 bases stayed unmatched. The CDR3 here is CASSRDRTYEQYF. The CDR3 DNA sequence: TGTGCCAGCAGTCGGGACAGGACCTACGAGCAGTACTTC.

In nucleotides, the CDR3 is TGTGCCAGCAGCAAGGATTGGCCGGACATCAACACCGGGGAGCTGTTTTTT. Protein product: CASSKDWPDINTGELFF. The chain combines TRBV21-1 with TRBJ2-2; the table gives TRBD1 as D, unverified against the DNA. TRBV21-1 corresponds to a pseudogene. CDR3 length: 17 amino acids.

This sequence joins TRBV7-2 and TRBJ1-6, with D unclear. CDR1 and CDR2 from the germline V gene are SGHTA and FQGNSA. The length of the CDR3 is 14 residues. The V gene lost 7 bases and the J gene lost 6 bases, with 13 bases spanning the gap. The CDR3 DNA reads TGTGCCAGCACCCGTAGGGAGAGTAATTCACCCCTCCACTTT. Its translation: CASTRRESNSPLHF.

The chain employs TRBV29-1 and TRBJ2-7; D gene uncertain. The assigned J gene may be wrong: the sequence end matches TRBJ2-1 better. In germline, CDR1 is SQVTM, CDR2 ANQGSEA. The CDR3 sequence is 14 residues long. CDR3 in amino acids: CSVEAAASSYEQFF. As DNA, the CDR3 is TGCAGCGTTGAAGCGGCGGCTTCCTCCTACGAGCAGTTCTTC.

This chain links TRBV10-3 with TRBJ2-7; tentative D call: TRBD1 (5 bases). The CDR3 contains 16 residues. V was clipped by 4 bases and J by 2 bases, with 18 bases between them. Germline V lookup: CDR1 ENHRY, CDR2 SYGVKD. The CDR3 coding sequence is TGTGCCATCAGTGCGCCCTCGGACAACCCTACCTACGAGCAGTACTTC. This encodes CAISAPSDNPTYEQYF.

This chain connects TRBV28 to TRBJ2-3; 8 nucleotides align to TRBD1. This CDR3 has 14 residues. Germline-derived CDR1 and CDR2 are MDHEN and SYDVKM. The trim removed 5 bases at V and 4 bases at J, leaving 5 bases unmatched. Here the CDR3 DNA reads TGTGCCAGCAGTGAGACAGGGGCGTCAGATACGCAGTATTTT. This gives the protein CASSETGASDTQYF.

The chain recombines TRBV5-4 with TRBJ2-5; no definite D call. With 2 bases removed from V and 0 bases from J, the gap between germline ends came to 8 bases. Germline V gene lookup returns CDR1 SGHNT and CDR2 YYREEE (reference sequence). The CDR3 totals 14 residues. CDR3 DNA sequence: TGTGCCAGCAGCTTAGGCAGGAACCAAGAGACCCAGTACTTC. Protein: CASSLGRNQETQYF.

The DNA of the CDR3 is TGTGCCAGCAGTTTGACACACTCAAGCACTGAAGCTTTCTTT. Its translation: CASSLTHSSTEAFF. The chain recombines TRBV28 with TRBJ1-1; D gene ambiguous. Germline values: CDR1 MDHEN, CDR2 SYDVKM. This CDR3 comprises 14 residues. V lost 3 bases, J lost 4 bases, and 12 bases lay in between.

The chain is built from TRBV5-1 and TRBJ2-5; 10 nucleotides match TRBD2. The CDR3 is 16 amino acids. From germline, CDR1 is SGHRS and CDR2 YFSETQ. V was clipped by 4 bases and J by 1 base; unmatched bases: 7. In nucleotides, the CDR3 is TGCGCCAGCAGCAGGGGACTAGCGACGTCCCAAGAGACCCAGTACTTC. This codes for CASSRGLATSQETQYF.

The chain is built from TRBV10-3 and TRBJ1-5; D may be TRBD1 (5 bases). V was clipped by 3 bases and J by 5 bases, with 11 bases between them. The CDR3 runs to 14 residues. The germline V gene encodes CDR1 ENHRY and CDR2 SYGVKD. CDR3 region: CAISDRRGDQPQHF. CDR3 coding DNA: TGTGCCATCAGTGATAGGAGGGGTGATCAGCCCCAGCATTTT.

The genes are TRBV6-5 and TRBJ2-4; possible D gene TRBD2, 6 bases. Between the trimmed V and J ends, which lost 11 bases and 2 bases, there was a span of 16 bases. This CDR3 is 14 amino acids long. Germline V gene sequence: CDR1 MNHEY, CDR2 SVGAGI. As DNA, the CDR3 is TGTGCCGGACGGGGGTTCGGGTCCAAAAACATTCAGTACTTC. Protein product: CAGRGFGSKNIQYF.

This clone was found many times. V gene TRBV15 combines with J gene TRBJ1-1; D remains ambiguous. The CDR3 consists of 13 residues. The germline V and J ends were trimmed by 3 bases and 9 bases, with 14 bases remaining between them. CDR1 LNHNV and CDR2 YYDKDF come from the germline V gene (reference sequence). For the CDR3, the DNA is TGTGCCACCAGCAGGGGCCTCAATCCCCAAGCTTTCTTT. Translation gives CATSRGLNPQAFF.

V usage is TRBV9 and J usage is TRBJ1-1, with 8 bases lining up with TRBD1. Germline-derived CDR1 and CDR2 are SGDLS and YYNGEE. The V segment lost 0 bases and the J segment 10 bases; nucleotides outside the gene matches: 2. The CDR3 totals 12 residues. The CDR3 DNA follows: TGTGCCAGCAGCGTAGGGACAGGGCGAGCTTTCTTT. Translation: CASSVGTGRAFF.